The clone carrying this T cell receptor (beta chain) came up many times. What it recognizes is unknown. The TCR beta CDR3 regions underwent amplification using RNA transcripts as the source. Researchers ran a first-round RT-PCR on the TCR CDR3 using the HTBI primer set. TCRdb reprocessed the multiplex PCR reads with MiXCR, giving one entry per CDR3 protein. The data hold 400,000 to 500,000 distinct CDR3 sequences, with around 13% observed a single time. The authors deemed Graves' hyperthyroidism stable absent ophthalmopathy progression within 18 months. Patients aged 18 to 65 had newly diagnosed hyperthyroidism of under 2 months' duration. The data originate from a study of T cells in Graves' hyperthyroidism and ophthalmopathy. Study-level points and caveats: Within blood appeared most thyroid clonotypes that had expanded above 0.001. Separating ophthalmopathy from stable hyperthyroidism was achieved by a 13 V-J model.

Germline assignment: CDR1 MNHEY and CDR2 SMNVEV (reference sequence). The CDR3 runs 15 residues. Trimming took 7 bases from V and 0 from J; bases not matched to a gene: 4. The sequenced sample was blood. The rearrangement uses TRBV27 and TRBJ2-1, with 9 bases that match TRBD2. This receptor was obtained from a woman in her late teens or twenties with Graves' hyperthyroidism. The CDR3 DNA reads TGTGCCAGCATTAGTAGCGGGAGCTCCTACAATGAGCAGTTCTTC. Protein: CASISSGSSYNEQFF.